A single sample is the source of the 7 T cell receptor beta chains below, sequenced in a study of Graves' ophthalmopathy and Graves' hyperthyroidism. The authors amplified TCR beta CDR3 regions from RNA transcripts. The library came from an HTBI-primed first-round RT-PCR and a second-round multiplex PCR. TCRdb fed the multiplex PCR reads into MiXCR, producing one record per CDR3 protein. The table has around 670,000 distinct CDR3 sequences, about 44% seen once. Sample: peripheral blood. The receptors originated from an adult man with Graves' ophthalmopathy.

The DNA of the CDR3 is TGTGCCAGCAGTTACTCAGGGACAGCGGTGCTGTTTTTT. Its protein is CASSYSGTAVLFF. The V gene is TRBV25-1, the J gene TRBJ2-2; TRBD1 aligns across 7 bases. This CDR3 spans 13 amino acids. Per germline, CDR1 MGHDK and CDR2 SYGVNS. Trimming at V came to 5 bases and at J to 13 bases, leaving 10 bases not matched to a gene.

Only a few counts were recorded for this clonotype. The chain recombines TRBV6-5 with TRBJ2-7; possible D gene TRBD2, 6 bases. Germline V gene lookup returns CDR1 MNHEY and CDR2 SVGAGI. Trimming pared 5 bases from V and 3 bases from J, leaving 14 bases between. This CDR3 has 14 residues. Here the CDR3 reads CASSTGTGRYEQYF. Here the CDR3 DNA reads TGTGCCAGCAGTACCGGGACTGGGCGCTACGAGCAGTACTTC.

This clonotype was detected ten times or more. This chain links TRBV7-6 with TRBJ2-7; TRBD1 aligns across 9 bases. This CDR3 spans 15 amino acids. The germline V gene has CDR1 SGHVS and CDR2 FNYEAQ. V shed 3 bases and J 7 bases; nucleotides not matched to a gene: 10. This chain's CDR3 is CASSLPGQGGGEQYF. DNA of the CDR3: TGTGCCAGCAGCTTGCCGGGACAGGGAGGAGGAGAGCAGTACTTC.

This clonotype was found once. The genes are TRBV29-1 and TRBJ2-5; TRBD1 matches 11 bases. This CDR3 comprises 15 residues. The V segment lost 7 bases and the J segment 1 base; nucleotides outside the gene matches: 8. CDR1 is SQVTM and CDR2 is ANQGSEA in the germline V gene. The CDR3 reads CSGSRDRGVQETQYF. CDR3 DNA sequence: TGCAGCGGTTCCAGGGACAGGGGGGTCCAAGAGACCCAGTACTTC. The full variable domain, completed using reference TRBV29-1 and TRBJ2-5, is SAVISQKPSRDICQRGTSLTIQCQVDSQVTMMFWYRQQPGQSLTLIATANQGSEATYESGFVIDKFPISRPNLTFSTLTVSNMSPEDSSIYLCSGSRDRGVQETQYFGPGTRLLVL.

The V and J genes are TRBV2 and TRBJ2-5, with TRBD1 matching over 7 bases. The germline CDR1 and CDR2 sequences are SNHLY and FYNNEI. The J segment lost 5 bases and the V segment lost 7 bases, leaving 13 bases of the junction unmatched. The CDR3 extends over 15 amino acids. The CDR3 DNA is TGTGCCAGCAACAGGGGTAGGGGAGCTAGGGAGACCCAGTACTTC. Residues: CASNRGRGARETQYF.

This chain connects TRBV7-3 to TRBJ2-6; tentatively, D is TRBD1 (6 bases). The germline V gene has CDR1 SGHTA and CDR2 FQGTGA. The CDR3 runs 17 residues. The V gene lost 4 bases and the J gene lost 0 bases, with 13 bases spanning the gap. The CDR3 sequence: CASSSQGRSSGANVLTF. Written as DNA, the CDR3 is TGTGCCAGCAGCTCCCAGGGGCGGAGCTCTGGGGCCAACGTCCTGACTTTC.

This clonotype was detected only a few times. V and J are TRBV20-1 and TRBJ1-1; 7 bases fit TRBD1. The junction had 7 bases not matched to a gene; V was cut back by 0 bases and J by 0 bases. There are 16 residues in the CDR3. Germline CDR1 DFQATT, CDR2 SNEGSKA (reference sequence). Here the CDR3 DNA reads TGCAGTGCTAGAGATGGCGGCAGGGGGGTGAACACTGAAGCTTTCTTT. Translated: CSARDGGRGVNTEAFF.